The 20 T cell receptor beta chains given below trace back to one sample, sequenced in a study of tumor-infiltrating lymphocytes in primary liver carcinoma. Starting material of about 450 ng total RNA yielded TCR beta cDNA via a constant-region primer. Three nested multiplex PCR rounds of slightly modified ARM-PCR generated TCR beta libraries. TRBV1-TRBV30 forward primers paired with a C-beta reverse primer were used in the first two PCR rounds, which ran approximately 10 cycles each. TCRdb processed the multiplex PCR reads anew with MiXCR; each CDR3 protein has one entry. There are some 200,000 distinct CDR3 sequences in the sample; roughly 61% occur only once, and 7% to 8.5% lies in the top ten. Unsorted whole blood yielded blood RNA, and germline DNA was extracted as well. Specimen: peripheral blood. All receptors derive from a woman aged 55 to 70 with primary liver carcinoma and hepatitis B virus infection.

This clonotype has more than one count but fewer than ten. This sequence joins TRBV5-1 and TRBJ2-1; 7 bases line up with TRBD2. The V segment lost 2 bases and the J segment 7 bases; nucleotides outside the gene matches: 6. CDR1 SGHRS and CDR2 YFSETQ come from the germline V gene. CDR3 length equals 14 residues. This CDR3 reads CASSFSGCRNEQFF. The CDR3 DNA is TGCGCCAGCAGCTTTAGCGGGTGTAGGAATGAGCAGTTCTTC.

Notes on this clonotype: A clone one base away is much larger, so this may be a read error. The chain combines TRBV4-1 with TRBJ1-1, with unresolved D. This CDR3 spans 11 amino acids. CDR1 and CDR2 from the germline V gene are MGHRA and YSYEKL. Trimming cost V 2 bases and J 11 bases, with 9 bases left between them. CDR3 in amino acids: CASSQHGVAFF. The CDR3 bases are TGCGCCAGCAGCCAACACGGAGTCGCTTTCTTT.

Comment on this clonotype: A much larger clone differs by one base, so this may be a read error. The rearrangement links TRBV28 to TRBJ2-1, with 8 bases aligning to TRBD2. Looked up from germline, CDR1 is MDHEN and CDR2 is SYDVKM. The length of the CDR3 is 14 residues. CDR3 loop: CVSSFSGIDNEQFF. In DNA form, the CDR3 reads TGTGTCAGCAGTTTTAGCGGGATCGACAATGAGCAGTTCTTC.

About this clonotype itself: A much larger clone lies a single base off, so this may be a read error. The V and J genes are TRBV12-3 or TRBV12-4 and TRBJ1-6, with D possibly matching TRBD1 (5 bases). This CDR3 has 15 residues. The CDR3, as DNA: TGTACCAGCAGCTACGCCGGGACTGTTAATTCACCCCTCCACTTT. Translating it yields CTSSYAGTVNSPLHF.

Worth noting for this clonotype: One end of the junction does not line up with germline, which may come from a read error. The chain combines TRBV11-2 with TRBJ2-2; D may be TRBD2 (5 bases). From germline, CDR1 is SGHAT and CDR2 FQNNGV. The CDR3 totals 16 residues. The CDR3 loop is CTSSLGRLRSTGELFF. Here the CDR3 DNA reads TGTACCAGCAGCCTAGGGAGACTCAGGAGCACCGGGGAGCTGTTTTTT.

Concerning this clonotype itself: Just one base apart from a much larger clone, this may be a read error. V gene TRBV6-5 combines with J gene TRBJ1-1; D unresolved. The CDR3 runs 13 residues. Trimming shortened V by 8 bases and J by 0 bases, and 10 bases separated the two germline ends. Germline CDR1 reads MNHEY; CDR2 reads SVGAGI. The CDR3 bases are TGTGCCAGCGGACGGTACATGAACACTGAAGCTTTCTTT. It specifies CASGRYMNTEAFF.

Regarding this clonotype: A much larger clone differs from this one at a single base, so this may be a read error. This chain links TRBV6-5 with TRBJ2-7, with a weak D call TRBD2 (7 bases). This CDR3 has 12 residues. Germline V gives CDR1 MNHEY, CDR2 SVGAGI. V shed 6 bases and J shed 9 bases, with 15 bases lying between them. The CDR3 DNA reads TGTGCCAGCAGAACAGGGACTACGGGGCAGTACTTC. Amino acid sequence: CASRTGTTGQYF.

About this clonotype: It is likely a read error, because the conserved phenylalanine at the end of the CDR3 is missing. V gene TRBV4-2 combines with J gene TRBJ2-5; D is possibly TRBD1 or TRBD2 (5 bases each). Trimming stripped 4 bases from V and 7 bases from J, with 16 bases between. CDR1 LGHNA and CDR2 YNFKEQ come from the germline V gene. CDR3 length: 14 residues. This chain's CDR3 is CASSRGSGAGTQYS. For the CDR3, the DNA is TGTGCCAGCAGCCGAGGTAGTGGGGCGGGGACCCAGTACTCC.

As for this clonotype: With a much larger clone just one base away, this may be a read error. This chain links TRBV14 with TRBJ2-7, with TRBD2 identical over 8 bases. Germline CDR1 and CDR2: SGHDN and FVKESK. The CDR3 runs 16 residues. CDR3 bases: TGTGCCAGCGGCCAGGTTCTAGCGGGTAGCTCCTACGAGCAGTACTTC. This translates into CASGQVLAGSSYEQYF.

This chain joins TRBV29-1 and TRBJ2-7, with D maybe TRBD1 (6 bases). This CDR3 is built from 13 residues. Germline V CDR1 and CDR2: SQVTM, ANQGSEA. CDR3 amino acids: CRARNRDSYEQYF. CDR3 nucleotide sequence: TGCAGAGCCCGGAACAGGGATTCCTACGAGCAGTACTTC.

V and J are TRBV11-2 and TRBJ1-1; D is ambiguous. Germline CDR1 reads SGHAT; CDR2 reads FQNNGV. Deletions cut 8 bases from V and 6 bases from J, with 16 bases between. The CDR3 is 13 amino acids. The CDR3 nucleotides read TGTGCCAGCGGCAGAGGTCAGCGGCCTGAAGCTTTCTTT. This encodes CASGRGQRPEAFF.

Remarks on this clonotype: Mismatch with germline at one junction end may stem from a read error. The chain is built from TRBV14 and TRBJ2-1; 12 positions match TRBD2. Germline loops: CDR1 SGHDN, CDR2 FVKESK. There are 16 residues in the CDR3. The CDR3 DNA follows: TGTGTCAGCAGCACCCGGACTAGCGGGACCTACAATGAGCAGTTCTTC. Residues: CVSSTRTSGTYNEQFF.

The chain combines TRBV29-1 with TRBJ1-1; D might be TRBD1 (6 bases). Germline V gives CDR1 SQVTM, CDR2 ANQGSEA. The CDR3 extends over 12 amino acids. CDR3 sequence reads: CSSSTGGGGAFF. In DNA, the CDR3 is TGCAGTTCTTCGACAGGTGGGGGGGGAGCTTTCTTT. The complete variable domain, with remaining parts taken from reference TRBV29-1 and TRBJ1-1, reads SAVISQKPSRDICQRGTSLTIQCQVDSQVTMMFWYRQQPGQSLTLIATANQGSEATYESGFVIDKFPISRPNLTFSTLTVSNMSPEDSSIYLCSSSTGGGGAFFGQGTRLTVV.

To note about this clonotype: An end of the junction differs from the germline gene, which may be a read error. The J gene is TRBJ2-1, the V gene TRBV11-2; 7 positions match TRBD2. Looked up from germline, CDR1 is SGHAT and CDR2 is FQNNGV. This CDR3 contains 14 residues. The CDR3 nucleotides read TGTGCCAGTAGCTTAAGCGGGGTGGAGAATGAGCGGTTCTTC. Translating gives CASSLSGVENERFF.

J is TRBJ2-5 and V is TRBV4-1, with 9 bases fitting TRBD2. This CDR3 spans 16 amino acids. Germline assignment: CDR1 MGHRA and CDR2 YSYEKL. Unmatched junction bases numbered 9, after V lost 0 bases and J lost 7 bases. The CDR3 here is CASSQDAASGIGTQYF. The CDR3 DNA follows: TGCGCCAGCAGCCAAGATGCCGCTAGCGGGATTGGGACCCAGTACTTC.

Comment on this clonotype: A clone one base away is much larger, so this may be a read error. This CDR3 is missing its conserved last phenylalanine or tryptophan, likely due to a read error. The limits of the CDR3 on the DNA are not certain, so only TCRdb's listed CDR3 is given. The chain carries TRBV5-6 and TRBJ2-3; the table gives TRBD2 as D, unverified against the DNA. Germline V gene sequence: CDR1 SGHDT, CDR2 YYEEEE. The CDR3 length is 11 residues, termini included. CDR3 in amino acids: CASSLWLAKSL.

This clonotype came up once. The junction and the germline gene differ at one end; a read error may be behind it. The chain is built from TRBV12-3 or TRBV12-4 and TRBJ2-2; tentative D call: TRBD2 (5 bases). The length of the CDR3 is 18 residues. In nucleotides, the CDR3 is TGTGCCTGCAGTTTCTATGTAGGGCGGGCTTCGAACACCGGGGAGCTGTTTTTT. This sequence encodes CACSFYVGRASNTGELFF.

The table lists this clonotype with a few counts. Germline and junction disagree at one end, which may indicate a read error. In nucleotides, the CDR3 is TGTGCCAGCAGCCCCGGACAGGGGTTGGCCGAGCGGTACTTC. Translated: CASSPGQGLAERYF. The chain links TRBV14 to TRBJ2-7; 9 bases agree with TRBD1. Germline V gives CDR1 SGHDN, CDR2 FVKESK. The CDR3 is made up of 14 amino acids.

In this sample, this clonotype turned up many times. V and J are TRBV10-3 and TRBJ1-1, with 9 bases fitting TRBD1. The CDR3 covers 13 residues. Germline loops: CDR1 ENHRY, CDR2 SYGVKD. V was pared by 8 bases and J by 4 bases, with 5 bases of the junction left unmatched. Here the CDR3 reads CAIARDRATEAFF. The DNA for the CDR3 is TGTGCCATCGCGCGGGACAGGGCCACTGAAGCTTTCTTT.

A word on this clonotype: One base away lies a much larger clone, so this may be a sequencing read error. The chain links TRBV6-1 to TRBJ2-5; 8 bases agree with TRBD1. Germline CDR1 is MNHNS and CDR2 is SASEGT. Germline trimming cut 7 bases from V and 4 bases from J; bases unmatched to any gene: 5. This CDR3 comprises 13 residues. This CDR3 reads CASIRTGRETQYF. CDR3 DNA sequence: TGTGCCAGCATTCGGACAGGGCGAGAGACCCAGTACTTC.